Below are 18 T cell receptor beta chains sequenced from a single sample in a study of cytomegalovirus exposure and HLA in healthy donors (dated by TCRdb to about 2017). The receptor library was made with the immunoSEQ multiplex PCR assay. As stored in TCRdb, this immuneACCESS dataset retains in-frame rearrangements with V and J assigned. A fraction of the clones does not appear; measured against another copy, unresolved V genes explain less than half of the discrepancy, and the remainder lacks a known reason. The sample records over 200,000 clones, roughly 91% of which are singletons. Of the sample, roughly 2% is held by the ten largest clones. Sequencing was performed on PBMCs. The source is a woman between 18 and 29 years old in good health and CMV-seropositive.

The J gene is TRBJ1-1, the V gene TRBV20-1; no firm D call. V lost 0 bases, J lost 8 bases, and 7 bases lay in between. CDR1 and CDR2 (germline): DFQATT, SNEGSKA (reference sequence). This CDR3 has 11 residues. CDR3 nucleotide sequence: TGCAGTGCTAGAGATCCCCAAGAAGCTTTCTTT. Its protein is CSARDPQEAFF.

This clone was counted once. The chain links TRBV27 to TRBJ1-2, with D possibly TRBD1 on 5 matching bases. V shed 8 bases and J shed 2 bases, with 21 bases lying between them. The germline V gene has CDR1 MNHEY and CDR2 SMNVEV (reference sequence). The CDR3 covers 16 residues. The CDR3 sequence is CASGTLTKNLNYGYTF. CDR3 in DNA: TGTGCCAGCGGGACTTTAACCAAGAACCTAAACTATGGCTACACCTTC.

CDR3 in DNA: TGTGCCTGGAGGACTGGGGGCAGCAATCAGCCCCAGCATTTT. It translates to CAWRTGGSNQPQHF. The rearrangement uses TRBV30 and TRBJ1-5, with D perhaps TRBD1 (6 bases). CDR3 length: 14 residues. V shed 3 bases and J shed 1 base, with 10 bases lying between them. Germline CDR1 and CDR2: GTSNPN and SVGIG (reference sequence).

This clone was seen more than once but under ten times. The V and J genes are TRBV28 and TRBJ2-7; 7 bases are a match to TRBD2. Germline CDR1 MDHEN, CDR2 SYDVKM. Trimming removed 11 bases from V and 2 bases from J; junction bases left unmatched: 6. The CDR3 is made up of 12 amino acids. The CDR3 is CAASAGAYEQYF. CDR3 bases: TGTGCCGCCTCGGCGGGGGCCTACGAGCAGTACTTC.

This clone has just one count. The genes are TRBV19 and TRBJ1-5; the match to TRBD1 covers 9 bases. The J segment lost 7 bases and the V segment lost 5 bases, leaving 9 bases of the junction unmatched. Germline values: CDR1 LNHDA, CDR2 SQIVND (reference sequence). The CDR3 sequence is 15 residues long. CDR3 nucleotide sequence: TGTGCCAGTAGTCTCCGGGACAGGGCTGGACAGCCCCAGCATTTT. Its translation: CASSLRDRAGQPQHF.

As to this clone: The same CDR3 can be traced to other DNA sequences in this sample. The J gene is TRBJ1-5, the V gene TRBV6-1; D gene ambiguous. The CDR3 contains 14 residues. Germline CDR1 reads MNHNS; CDR2 reads SASEGT. Trimming took 0 bases from V and 2 from J, leaving 5 bases between them. The CDR3 is CASSEAQGNQPQHF. The CDR3 region has the DNA TGTGCCAGCAGTGAAGCGCAGGGCAATCAGCCCCAGCATTTT.

V usage is TRBV5-8 and J usage is TRBJ2-3, with a possible D match to TRBD2 (6 bases). Germline V CDR1 and CDR2: SGHTS, YDEGEE. The V and J ends lost 4 bases and 5 bases respectively, with 17 bases between them. There are 15 residues in the CDR3. The CDR3 spells CASSDRLVTRDTQYF. CDR3 nucleotide sequence: TGTGCCAGCAGCGACAGACTAGTTACAAGAGATACGCAGTATTTT.

A note on this clone: Additional DNA sequences in this sample encode the identical CDR3. The V call is TRBV27, the J call TRBJ2-7, with 11 bases lining up with TRBD2. The CDR3 totals 14 residues. The V and J ends lost 2 bases and 4 bases, in that order; junction bases with no gene match: 1. Germline V CDR1 and CDR2: MNHEY, SMNVEV (reference sequence). The DNA for the CDR3 is TGTGCCAGCAGTTTAGGGACTAGCGGTTACGAGCAGTACTTC. It encodes CASSLGTSGYEQYF.

V and J are TRBV19 and TRBJ1-1, with D tentatively TRBD1 (6 bases). Between the trimmed V and J ends, which lost 4 bases and 3 bases, there was a span of 15 bases. From germline, CDR1 is LNHDA and CDR2 SQIVND (reference sequence). The CDR3 has 15 amino acids. DNA for the CDR3: TGTGCCAGTAGTACGCGACAGGTGACGGACACTGAAGCTTTCTTT. This encodes CASSTRQVTDTEAFF.

CDR3 bases: TGCAGTGCTAGATTGGTAGACGAGCAGTACTTC. This encodes CSARLVDEQYF. V and J are TRBV20-1 and TRBJ2-7, with D unclear. The CDR3 spans 11 residues. Trimming cost V 2 bases and J 5 bases, with 7 bases left between them. The germline V gene has CDR1 DFQATT and CDR2 SNEGSKA (reference sequence).

There are a few counts of this clone. The chain uses TRBV11-3 and TRBJ1-2; TRBD1 agrees at 7 bases. The CDR3 runs 14 residues. V lost 5 bases, J lost 6 bases, and 9 bases stayed unmatched. Per germline, CDR1 SGHNT and CDR2 YENEEA. The DNA of the CDR3 is TGTGCCAGCAGCCAGGGGGTAGGGGTGGATGGCTACACCTTC. It yields the protein CASSQGVGVDGYTF.

This sequence joins TRBV5-1 and TRBJ1-1; D is possibly TRBD1 (6 bases). V lost 1 base and J 3 bases, leaving 13 bases between the germline ends. Per the germline V gene, CDR1 is SGHRS and CDR2 is YFSETQ. The CDR3 runs to 15 residues. CDR3 in amino acids: CASSLTGYEDTEAFF. CDR3 nucleotides: TGCGCCAGCAGCTTGACAGGGTATGAGGACACTGAAGCTTTCTTT.

This chain links TRBV11-3 with TRBJ2-1, with 13 bases identical to TRBD2. This CDR3 has 16 residues. Losses at the gene ends were 2 bases for V and 7 bases for J; bases not matched to a gene: 5. Germline loops: CDR1 SGHNT, CDR2 YENEEA. The CDR3 region has the DNA TGTGCCAGCAGCTTATATGGACTAGCGGGAGAAAATGAGCAGTTCTTC. This translates into CASSLYGLAGENEQFF.

J is TRBJ2-1 and V is TRBV5-4; TRBD2 matches at 11 bases. Germline V gives CDR1 SGHNT, CDR2 YYREEE (reference sequence). Trimming cost V 4 bases and J 2 bases; bases outside gene matches: 5. The CDR3 runs to 16 residues. DNA for the CDR3: TGTGCCAGCAGCCGACTAGCGGGAAGTACCTACAATGAGCAGTTCTTC. This sequence encodes CASSRLAGSTYNEQFF.

The chain recombines TRBV5-1 with TRBJ1-3; TRBD1 agrees at 9 bases. V shed 0 bases and J 7 bases; nucleotides not matched to a gene: 8. The length of the CDR3 is 16 residues. Germline CDR1 SGHRS, CDR2 YFSETQ. The CDR3 loop is CASSLEPGQGRNTIYF. The CDR3 DNA follows: TGCGCCAGCAGCTTGGAACCGGGACAGGGTCGCAACACCATATATTTT.

The gene calls are TRBV6-1 and TRBJ2-7; D call uncertain. Trimming stripped 5 bases from V and 5 bases from J, with 7 bases between. Germline CDR1 is MNHNS and CDR2 is SASEGT. This CDR3 is 11 amino acids long. CDR3 bases: TGTGCCAGCAGTCCCCCTAACGAGCAGTACTTC. It yields the protein CASSPPNEQYF.

J is TRBJ2-2 and V is TRBV29-1, with TRBD1 matching 7 bases. Germline values: CDR1 SQVTM, CDR2 ANQGSEA. V trimming: 2 bases; J trimming: 5 bases; junction bases outside the gene matches: 8. The CDR3 length is 15 residues. The CDR3 reads CSVEMAGGGTGELFF. In nucleotides, the CDR3 is TGCAGCGTTGAAATGGCAGGGGGTGGAACCGGGGAGCTGTTTTTT.

The gene calls are TRBV5-1 and TRBJ1-1; TRBD1 agrees at 7 bases. V was pared by 4 bases and J by 1 base, with 4 bases of the junction left unmatched. Germline assignment: CDR1 SGHRS and CDR2 YFSETQ. The CDR3 consists of 14 residues. CDR3 region: CASSRRGENTEAFF. The CDR3 region has the DNA TGCGCCAGCAGCCGCAGGGGGGAGAACACTGAAGCTTTCTTT.